The sequence of this TCR beta chain was determined in a study of blood T cell repertoires in COVID-19. Measured with immunoSEQ multiplex PCR; TCRdb has only the in-frame clones, and not every one. The sample shows fewer than 150,000 clones, roughly 81% of them seen only once. Input material: peripheral blood. The clonotype was recovered from a human donor in a cohort sampled during active COVID-19.

CDR3 sequence (DNA): TGTGCCACCAGTGATTTGAGGACAGGTAACTATGGCTACACCTTC. It yields the protein CATSDLRTGNYGYTF. The chain combines TRBV24-1 with TRBJ1-2; 7 bases are shared with TRBD1. The germline CDR1 and CDR2 sequences are KGHDR and SFDVKD. The V and J ends lost 0 bases and 1 base, in that order; junction bases with no gene match: 1. The CDR3 contains 15 residues.